The 23 T cell receptor beta chains presented below share a single source sample, sequenced in a study of shared clonotypes between healthy human individuals. Sequencing used immunoSEQ multiplex PCR; TCRdb keeps in-frame clones, though not all of them. The sample consists of about 2 million clones, approximately 95% of them appearing once. Naive CD8 populations comprised CD45RO-negative cells positively selected for CCR7, excluding terminally differentiated effector memory CD45RA+ cells. Sequencing was carried out using naive CD8+ T cells sorted from blood. These receptors were collected from a man between 18 and 35 years old in good health.

This chain joins TRBV10-2 and TRBJ2-7; no reliable D call. Germline CDR1 reads WSHSY; CDR2 reads SAAADI. V shed 5 bases and J shed 3 bases, with 8 bases lying between them. This CDR3 is built from 12 residues. The CDR3 here is CASSIARYEQYF. The CDR3 DNA sequence: TGCGCCAGCAGTATTGCTCGCTACGAGCAGTACTTC.

For this clone: A much larger clonotype is one base distant, so this may be a read error. V is TRBV7-6 and J is TRBJ2-2; 11 nucleotides align to TRBD2. Losses at the gene ends were 2 bases for V and 1 base for J; bases not matched to a gene: 6. In germline, CDR1 is SGHVS, CDR2 FNYEAQ. This CDR3 comprises 18 residues. The CDR3 nucleotides are TGTGCCAGCAGCTTACCCGTTAGCGGGGGGGAGAACACCGGGGAGCTGTTTTTT. It yields the protein CASSLPVSGGENTGELFF. Full variable domain (outside the CDR3, taken from reference TRBV7-6 and TRBJ2-2): GAGVSQSPRYKVTKRGQDVALRCDPISGHVSLYWYRQALGQGPEFLTYFNYEAQQDKSGLPNDRFSAERPEGSISTLTIQRTEQRDSAMYRCASSLPVSGGENTGELFFGEGSRLTVL.

The chain employs TRBV5-1 and TRBJ2-7; D gene unclear. Germline-derived CDR1 and CDR2 are SGHRS and YFSETQ. The V end lost 0 bases, the J end lost 3 bases, and 7 bases lay between the germline ends. CDR3 length equals 13 residues. Written as DNA, the CDR3 is TGCGCCAGCAGCTTGGTCAGCCTCTACGAGCAGTACTTC. Translation: CASSLVSLYEQYF. The variable domain in full, with the rest retrieved from reference TRBV5-1 and TRBJ2-7, is KAGVTQTPRYLIKTRGQQVTLSCSPISGHRSVSWYQQTPGQGLQFLFEYFSETQRNKGNFPGRFSGRQFSNSRSEMNVSTLELGDSALYLCASSLVSLYEQYFGPGTRLTVT.

With regard to this clone: Other DNA variants within this sample encode the same CDR3. V and J are TRBV7-8 and TRBJ2-3; 12 bases agree with TRBD2. Per the germline V gene, CDR1 is SGHVS and CDR2 is FQNEAQ. J was trimmed by 3 bases and V by 5 bases; bases with no gene match: 3. CDR3 length: 15 residues. CDR3 sequence: CASSTGLAGTDTQYF. CDR3 nucleotides: TGTGCCAGCAGCACCGGACTAGCGGGAACAGATACGCAGTATTTT.

J is TRBJ2-6 and V is TRBV9; the D is unclear. V lost 0 bases and J lost 4, with 11 bases in between. The CDR3 spans 16 residues. Germline values: CDR1 SGDLS, CDR2 YYNGEE. CDR3 nucleotides: TGTGCCAGCAGCGTAGCTGTGGGATCCGGGGCCAACGTCCTGACTTTC. Protein: CASSVAVGSGANVLTF.

The rearrangement links TRBV6-1 to TRBJ2-1; 13 nucleotides agree with TRBD2. J gave up 8 bases and V 6 bases, and 4 bases lay outside the gene matches. CDR3 length: 14 amino acids. CDR1 and CDR2 (germline): MNHNS, SASEGT. CDR3 bases: TGTGCCAGCAGGGCCGGACTAGCGGGGGATGAGCAGTTCTTC. Residues: CASRAGLAGDEQFF.

This chain uses TRBV19 with TRBJ1-5, with D hard to call. CDR1 is LNHDA and CDR2 is SQIVND in the germline V gene (reference sequence). The CDR3 is made up of 13 amino acids. Deletions cut 7 bases from V and 4 bases from J, with 11 bases between. In nucleotides, the CDR3 is TGTGCCAGTACCTCATCGGATAATCAGCCCCAGCATTTT. It yields the protein CASTSSDNQPQHF.

The rearrangement uses TRBV5-6 and TRBJ2-2, with TRBD2 matching 12 bases. In germline, CDR1 is SGHDT, CDR2 YYEEEE. The CDR3 length is 16 residues. The junction had 3 bases not matched to a gene; V was cut back by 2 bases and J by 4 bases. This chain's CDR3 is CASSFGLAGTTGELFF. CDR3 DNA sequence: TGTGCCAGCAGCTTTGGACTAGCGGGGACCACCGGGGAGCTGTTTTTT.

The rearrangement uses TRBV2 and TRBJ1-2; the match to TRBD1 covers 7 bases. CDR1 is SNHLY and CDR2 is FYNNEI in the germline V gene. This CDR3 region has 13 residues. The trim removed 10 bases at V and 7 bases at J, leaving 12 bases unmatched. In DNA, the CDR3 is TGTGCCACCCCGGACAGGACCAGGAGTGGCTACACCTTC. Its protein is CATPDRTRSGYTF.

This chain connects TRBV6-1 to TRBJ1-1; D is uncertain. This CDR3 has 13 amino acids. Germline-derived CDR1 and CDR2 are MNHNS and SASEGT. The V and J ends lost 3 bases and 0 bases respectively, with 5 bases between them. CDR3 residues: CASSDALNTEAFF. CDR3 bases: TGTGCCAGCAGTGATGCATTGAACACTGAAGCTTTCTTT.

V usage is TRBV5-1 and J usage is TRBJ2-1, with D possibly matching TRBD2 (5 bases). With 3 bases removed from V and 7 bases from J, the gap between germline ends came to 14 bases. CDR1 SGHRS and CDR2 YFSETQ come from the germline V gene. This CDR3 has 14 amino acids. The CDR3 DNA is TGCGCCAGCAGCTCCCTCTTGGACTGGAATGAGCAGTTCTTC. Protein product: CASSSLLDWNEQFF.

For this clone: Additional DNA sequences in this sample encode the identical CDR3. The V call is TRBV4-1, the J call TRBJ2-7; 9 bases agree with TRBD1. V trimming: 2 bases; J trimming: 4 bases; junction bases outside the gene matches: 6. The length of the CDR3 is 15 residues. Germline V gene lookup returns CDR1 MGHRA and CDR2 YSYEKL. CDR3 sequence reads: CASSQLDRGDYEQYF. The CDR3 bases are TGCGCCAGCAGCCAACTAGACAGGGGGGATTACGAGCAGTACTTC.

A remark on this clone: The same CDR3 can be traced to other DNA sequences in this sample. This chain connects TRBV7-9 to TRBJ1-1; the D is unclear. With 1 base removed from V and 3 bases from J, the gap between germline ends came to 3 bases. This CDR3 is 12 amino acids long. Germline V gives CDR1 SEHNR, CDR2 FQNEAQ (reference sequence). This chain's CDR3 is CASSLGYTEAFF. Written as DNA, the CDR3 is TGTGCCAGCAGCTTAGGTTACACTGAAGCTTTCTTT.

This clone was recorded only once. Other DNA sequences within the sample encode an identical CDR3. This sequence joins TRBV19 and TRBJ2-7; D perhaps matches TRBD1 (6 bases). This CDR3 is 13 amino acids long. V lost 6 bases and J 0 bases, leaving 9 bases between the germline ends. The V gene's germline CDR1 is LNHDA and CDR2 SQIVND (reference sequence). CDR3 nucleotides: TGTGCCAGTAGCCAGGGGTTCTCCTACGAGCAGTACTTC. As protein: CASSQGFSYEQYF.

This clone turned up a few times. The chain couples TRBV7-9 to TRBJ1-2; 9 bases match TRBD1. This CDR3 comprises 14 residues. Trimming took 4 bases from V and 8 from J; bases not matched to a gene: 8. Germline lookup yields CDR1 SEHNR and CDR2 FQNEAQ (reference sequence). Written as DNA, the CDR3 is TGTGCCAGCAGCTCCTTGGACAGGGGTGGCGGCTACACCTTC. The encoded protein is CASSSLDRGGGYTF.

The chain uses TRBV2 and TRBJ2-7, with D maybe TRBD2 (6 bases). The CDR3 extends over 14 amino acids. V lost 8 bases, J lost 0 bases, and 14 bases lay in between. CDR1 and CDR2 from the germline V gene are SNHLY and FYNNEI. DNA for the CDR3: TGTGCCAGCGAGGAGGGCAGCCCCTCCTACGAGCAGTACTTC. As protein: CASEEGSPSYEQYF.

This rearrangement joins TRBV7-2 to TRBJ1-3, with TRBD1 identical over 8 bases. V gave up 1 base and J gave up 0 bases; unmatched junction bases: 11. Germline V CDR1 and CDR2: SGHTA, FQGNSA. The CDR3 spans 19 residues. CDR3 in amino acids: CASSLDLGQAFFSGNTIYF. The CDR3 DNA is TGTGCCAGCAGCTTAGACCTGGGACAGGCATTTTTCTCTGGAAACACCATATATTTT.

The chain couples TRBV27 to TRBJ1-4; 7 nucleotides align to TRBD1. This CDR3 comprises 16 residues. Germline V gene data show CDR1 as MNHEY and CDR2 as SMNVEV (reference sequence). The trim removed 2 bases at V and 8 bases at J, leaving 11 bases unmatched. The CDR3 protein is CASSLLAQGVGEKLFF. CDR3 nucleotide sequence: TGTGCCAGCAGTTTACTGGCCCAGGGGGTGGGCGAAAAACTGTTTTTT.

The V and J genes are TRBV7-6 and TRBJ2-3; TRBD2 agrees at 7 bases. The ends lost 5 bases at V and 3 bases at J; junction bases unmatched: 8. The germline gives CDR1 SGHVS, CDR2 FNYEAQ. The CDR3 totals 15 residues. CDR3 in amino acids: CASSPLAGETDTQYF. The CDR3 DNA reads TGTGCCAGCAGCCCCCTGGCGGGAGAGACAGATACGCAGTATTTT.

With regard to this clone: At the DNA level, this CDR3 is encoded by other sequences in the same sample as well. This chain joins TRBV27 and TRBJ2-7; no clear D gene. Per germline, CDR1 MNHEY and CDR2 SMNVEV (reference sequence). This CDR3 contains 12 residues. V dropped 4 bases and J dropped 7 bases, with 11 bases sitting between them. This CDR3 reads CASSSRHGEQYF. CDR3 DNA: TGTGCCAGCAGTTCCCGACACGGGGAGCAGTACTTC.

This clone was detected only once. The chain joins TRBV9 to TRBJ2-2; D may be TRBD1 (5 bases). The CDR3 has 17 residues. Trimming removed 1 base from V and 1 base from J, with 14 bases in between. Germline-derived CDR1 and CDR2 are SGDLS and YYNGEE. DNA of the CDR3: TGTGCCAGCAGCGTAAACTCGGCCACAGGGAACACCGGGGAGCTGTTTTTT. As protein: CASSVNSATGNTGELFF.

In regard to this clone: Additional DNA sequences in this sample encode the identical CDR3. The V call is TRBV7-9, the J call TRBJ2-3; possible D gene TRBD2, 6 bases. The germline gives CDR1 SEHNR, CDR2 FQNEAQ (reference sequence). Trimming removed 8 bases from V and 6 bases from J, with 9 bases in between. The CDR3 totals 11 residues. CDR3 loop: CASRGLDTQYF. The CDR3 nucleotides read TGTGCCAGCCGGGGGTTGGATACGCAGTATTTT.

The CDR3, as DNA: TGTGCCAGCAGCTTAGCATCAGCGGCAGACTGGATGGAAGCTTTCTTT. It yields the protein CASSLASAADWMEAFF. The rearrangement uses TRBV11-2 and TRBJ1-1; D gene unclear. The CDR3 contains 16 residues. V was cut by 1 base and J by 8 bases, with 20 bases left in between. The germline CDR1 and CDR2 sequences are SGHAT and FQNNGV.